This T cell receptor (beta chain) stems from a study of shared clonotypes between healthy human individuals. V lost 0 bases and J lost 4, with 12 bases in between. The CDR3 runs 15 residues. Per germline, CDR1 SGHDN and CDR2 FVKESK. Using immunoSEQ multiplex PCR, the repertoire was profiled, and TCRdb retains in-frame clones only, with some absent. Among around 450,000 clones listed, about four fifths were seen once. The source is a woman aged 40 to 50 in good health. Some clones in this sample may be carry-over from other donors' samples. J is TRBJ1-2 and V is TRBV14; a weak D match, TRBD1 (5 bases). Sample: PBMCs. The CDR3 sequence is CASSQDDRTRYGYTF. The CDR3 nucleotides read TGTGCCAGCAGCCAAGATGACAGAACCCGCTATGGCTACACCTTC.